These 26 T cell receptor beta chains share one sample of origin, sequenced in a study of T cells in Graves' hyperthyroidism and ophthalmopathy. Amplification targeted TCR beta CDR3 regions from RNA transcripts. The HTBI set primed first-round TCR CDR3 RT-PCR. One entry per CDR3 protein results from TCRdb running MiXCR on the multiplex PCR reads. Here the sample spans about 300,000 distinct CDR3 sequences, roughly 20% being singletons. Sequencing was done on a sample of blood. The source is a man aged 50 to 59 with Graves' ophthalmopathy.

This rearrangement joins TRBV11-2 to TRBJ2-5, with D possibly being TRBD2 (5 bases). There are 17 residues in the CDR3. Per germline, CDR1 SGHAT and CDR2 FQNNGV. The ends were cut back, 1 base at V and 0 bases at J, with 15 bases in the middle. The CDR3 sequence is CASSLGVRGRDQETQYF. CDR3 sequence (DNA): TGTGCCAGCAGCTTAGGGGTTCGGGGTCGGGACCAAGAGACCCAGTACTTC.

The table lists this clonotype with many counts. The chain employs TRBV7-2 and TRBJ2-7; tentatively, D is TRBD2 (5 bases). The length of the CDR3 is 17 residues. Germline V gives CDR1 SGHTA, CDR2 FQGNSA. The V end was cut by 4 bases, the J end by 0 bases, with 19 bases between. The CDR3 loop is CASSSSRVLGDSYEQYF. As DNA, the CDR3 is TGTGCCAGCAGCTCATCAAGGGTCCTCGGGGACTCCTACGAGCAGTACTTC.

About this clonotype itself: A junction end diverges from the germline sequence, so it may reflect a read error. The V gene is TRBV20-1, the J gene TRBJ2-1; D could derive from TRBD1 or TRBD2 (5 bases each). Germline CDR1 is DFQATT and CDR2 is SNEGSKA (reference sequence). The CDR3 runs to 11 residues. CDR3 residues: CSARGPGQQFF. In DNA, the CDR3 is TGCAGTGCAAGAGGGCCAGGGCAGCAGTTCTTC.

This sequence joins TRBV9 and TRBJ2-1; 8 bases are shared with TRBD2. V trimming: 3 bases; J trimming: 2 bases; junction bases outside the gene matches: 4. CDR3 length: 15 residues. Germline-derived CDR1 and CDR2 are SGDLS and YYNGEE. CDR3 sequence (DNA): TGTGCCAGCAGCGCGGGGGGGGGCACCTACAATGAGCAGTTCTTC. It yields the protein CASSAGGGTYNEQFF.

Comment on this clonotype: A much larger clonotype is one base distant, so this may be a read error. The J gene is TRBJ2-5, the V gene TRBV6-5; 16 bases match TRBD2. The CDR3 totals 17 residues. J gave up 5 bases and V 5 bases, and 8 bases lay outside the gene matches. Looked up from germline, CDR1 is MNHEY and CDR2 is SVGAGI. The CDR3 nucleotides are TGTGCCAGCAGTACTGGGACTAGCGGGAGGGTCAGGGAGACCCAGTACTTC. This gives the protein CASSTGTSGRVRETQYF.

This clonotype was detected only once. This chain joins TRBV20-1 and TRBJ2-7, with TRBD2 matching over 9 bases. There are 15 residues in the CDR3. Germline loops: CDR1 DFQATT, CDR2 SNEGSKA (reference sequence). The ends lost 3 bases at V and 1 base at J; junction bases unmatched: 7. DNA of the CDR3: TGCAGTGCTAGGCGGGCGGGAGGGCCTTCCTACGAGCAGTACTTC. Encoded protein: CSARRAGGPSYEQYF.

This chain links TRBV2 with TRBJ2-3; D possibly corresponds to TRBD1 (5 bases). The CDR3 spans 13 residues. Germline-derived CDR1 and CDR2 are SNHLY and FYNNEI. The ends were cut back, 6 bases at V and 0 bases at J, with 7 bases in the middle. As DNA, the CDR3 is TGTGCCAGCAGAACAGGTAGCACAGATACGCAGTATTTT. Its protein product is CASRTGSTDTQYF.

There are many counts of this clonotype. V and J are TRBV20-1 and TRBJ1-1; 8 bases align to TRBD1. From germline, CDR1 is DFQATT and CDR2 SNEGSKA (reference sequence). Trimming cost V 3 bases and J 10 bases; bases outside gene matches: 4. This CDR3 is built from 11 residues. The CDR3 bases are TGCAGTGCTAGGCTACAGGGGGGAGCTTTCTTT. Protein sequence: CSARLQGGAFF.

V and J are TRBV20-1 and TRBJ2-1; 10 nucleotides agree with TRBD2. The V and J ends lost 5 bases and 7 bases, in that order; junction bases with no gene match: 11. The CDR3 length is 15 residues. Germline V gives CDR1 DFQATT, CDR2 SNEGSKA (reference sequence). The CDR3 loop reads CSAASGTSALNEQFF. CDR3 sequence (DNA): TGCAGTGCTGCTTCCGGGACTAGCGCCCTTAATGAGCAGTTCTTC.

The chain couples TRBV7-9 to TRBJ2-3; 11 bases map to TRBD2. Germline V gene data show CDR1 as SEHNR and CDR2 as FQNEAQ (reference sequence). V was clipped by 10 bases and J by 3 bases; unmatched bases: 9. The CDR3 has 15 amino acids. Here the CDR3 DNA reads TGTGCCAACAGTCCACTAGCGGGAGTAACAGATACGCAGTATTTT. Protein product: CANSPLAGVTDTQYF.

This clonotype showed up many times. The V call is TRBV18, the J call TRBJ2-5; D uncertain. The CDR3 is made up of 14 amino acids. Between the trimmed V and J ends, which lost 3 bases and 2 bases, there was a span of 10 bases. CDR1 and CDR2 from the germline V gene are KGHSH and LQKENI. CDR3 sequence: CASSPAGPQETQYF. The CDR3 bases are TGTGCCAGCTCACCGGCCGGGCCTCAAGAGACCCAGTACTTC.

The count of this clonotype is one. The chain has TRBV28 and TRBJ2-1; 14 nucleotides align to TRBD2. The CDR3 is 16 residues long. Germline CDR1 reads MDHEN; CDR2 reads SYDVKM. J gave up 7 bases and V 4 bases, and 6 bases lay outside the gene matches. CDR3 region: CASSSGLAGAWNEQFF. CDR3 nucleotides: TGTGCCAGCAGTTCGGGACTAGCGGGAGCGTGGAATGAGCAGTTCTTC.

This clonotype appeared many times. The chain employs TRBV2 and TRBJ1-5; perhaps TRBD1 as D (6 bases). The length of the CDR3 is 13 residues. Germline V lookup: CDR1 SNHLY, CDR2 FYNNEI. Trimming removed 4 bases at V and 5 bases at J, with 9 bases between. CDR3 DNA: TGTGCCAGCAGTGGCAGGGGCGATCAGCCCCAGCATTTT. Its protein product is CASSGRGDQPQHF.

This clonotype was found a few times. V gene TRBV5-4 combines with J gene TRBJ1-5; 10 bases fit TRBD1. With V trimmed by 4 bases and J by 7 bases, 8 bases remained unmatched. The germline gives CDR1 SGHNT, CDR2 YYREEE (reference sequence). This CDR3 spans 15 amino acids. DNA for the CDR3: TGTGCCAGCAGCCGTGACAGGGGGCGAGGGCAGCCCCAGCATTTT. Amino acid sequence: CASSRDRGRGQPQHF.

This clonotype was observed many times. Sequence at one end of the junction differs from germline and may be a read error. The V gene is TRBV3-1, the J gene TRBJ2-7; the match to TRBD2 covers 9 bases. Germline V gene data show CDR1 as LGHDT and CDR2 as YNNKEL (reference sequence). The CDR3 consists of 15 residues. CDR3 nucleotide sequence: TGTGCCAGCAGCCAAACCGGGACTAGCTCCCACGAGCAGTACTTC. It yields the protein CASSQTGTSSHEQYF.

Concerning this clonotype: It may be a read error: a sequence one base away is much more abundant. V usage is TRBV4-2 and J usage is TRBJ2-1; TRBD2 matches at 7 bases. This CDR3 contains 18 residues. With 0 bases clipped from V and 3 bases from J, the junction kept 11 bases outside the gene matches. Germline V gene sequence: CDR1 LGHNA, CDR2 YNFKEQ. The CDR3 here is CASSQDQTREANYNEQFF. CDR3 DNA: TGTGCCAGCAGCCAAGATCAGACCCGGGAGGCCAACTACAATGAGCAGTTCTTC.

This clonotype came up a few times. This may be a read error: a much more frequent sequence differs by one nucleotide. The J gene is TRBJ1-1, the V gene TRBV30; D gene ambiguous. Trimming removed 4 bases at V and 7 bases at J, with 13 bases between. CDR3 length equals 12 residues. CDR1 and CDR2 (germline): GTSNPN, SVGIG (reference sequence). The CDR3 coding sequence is TGTGCCTGGATCGGGAACGCGGTTGAAGCTTTCTTT. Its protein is CAWIGNAVEAFF.

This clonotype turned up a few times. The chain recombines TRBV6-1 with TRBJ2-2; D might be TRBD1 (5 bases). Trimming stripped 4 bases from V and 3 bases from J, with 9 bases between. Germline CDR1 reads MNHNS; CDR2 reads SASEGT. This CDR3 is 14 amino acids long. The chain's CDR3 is CASSGRQYTGELFF. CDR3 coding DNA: TGTGCCAGCAGTGGCCGACAGTACACCGGGGAGCTGTTTTTT.

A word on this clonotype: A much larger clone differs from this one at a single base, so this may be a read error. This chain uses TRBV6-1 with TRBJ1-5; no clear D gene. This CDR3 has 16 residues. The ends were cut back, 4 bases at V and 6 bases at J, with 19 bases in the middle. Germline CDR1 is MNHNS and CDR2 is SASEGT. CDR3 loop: CASSVVGLTGSQPQHF. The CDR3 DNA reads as TGTGCCAGCAGTGTGGTTGGCCTAACGGGCAGTCAGCCCCAGCATTTT.

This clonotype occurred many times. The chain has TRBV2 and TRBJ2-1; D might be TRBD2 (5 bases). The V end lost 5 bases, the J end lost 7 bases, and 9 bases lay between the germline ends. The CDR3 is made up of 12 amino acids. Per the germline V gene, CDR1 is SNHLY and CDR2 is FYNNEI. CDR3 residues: CASSLLENEQFF. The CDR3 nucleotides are TGTGCCAGCAGTTTACTAGAAAATGAGCAGTTCTTC.

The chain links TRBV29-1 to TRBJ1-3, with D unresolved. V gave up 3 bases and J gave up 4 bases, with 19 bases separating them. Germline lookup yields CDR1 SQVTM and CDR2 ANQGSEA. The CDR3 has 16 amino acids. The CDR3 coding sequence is TGCAGCGTTGAGGGGAGAGGGCCCCAAAGGGGAAACACCATATATTTT. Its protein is CSVEGRGPQRGNTIYF.

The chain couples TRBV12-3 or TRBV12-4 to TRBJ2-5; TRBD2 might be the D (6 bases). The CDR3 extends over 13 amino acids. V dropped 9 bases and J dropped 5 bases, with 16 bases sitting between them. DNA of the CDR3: TGTGCCAGTACCCCCGGGACTTCGGAGACCCAGTACTTC. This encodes CASTPGTSETQYF.

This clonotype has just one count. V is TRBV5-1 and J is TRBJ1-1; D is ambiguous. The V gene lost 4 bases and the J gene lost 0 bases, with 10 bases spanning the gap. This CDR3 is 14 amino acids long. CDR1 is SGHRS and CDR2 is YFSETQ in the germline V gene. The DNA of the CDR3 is TGCGCCAGCAGCCCAGTCAGGATGAACACTGAAGCTTTCTTT. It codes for CASSPVRMNTEAFF.

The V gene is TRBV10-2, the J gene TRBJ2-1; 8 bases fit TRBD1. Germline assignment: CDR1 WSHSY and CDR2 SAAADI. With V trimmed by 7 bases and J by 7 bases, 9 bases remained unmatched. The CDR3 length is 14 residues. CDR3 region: CASTGQGRRNEQFF. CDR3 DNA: TGCGCCAGCACTGGACAGGGAAGGAGAAATGAGCAGTTCTTC.

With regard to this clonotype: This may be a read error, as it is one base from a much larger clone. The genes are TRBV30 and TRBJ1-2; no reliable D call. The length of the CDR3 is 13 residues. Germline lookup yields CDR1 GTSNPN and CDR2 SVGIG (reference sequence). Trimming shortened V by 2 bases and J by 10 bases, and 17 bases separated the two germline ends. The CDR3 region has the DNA TGTGCCTGGAGTCGGAGGGCCAGTGTTGACTACACCTTC. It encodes CAWSRRASVDYTF. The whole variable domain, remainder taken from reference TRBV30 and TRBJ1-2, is SQTIHQWPATLVQPVGSPLSLECTVEGTSNPNLYWYRQAAGRGLQLLFYSVGIGQISSEVPQNLSASRPQDRQFILSSKKLLLSDSGFYLCAWSRRASVDYTFGSGTRLTVV.

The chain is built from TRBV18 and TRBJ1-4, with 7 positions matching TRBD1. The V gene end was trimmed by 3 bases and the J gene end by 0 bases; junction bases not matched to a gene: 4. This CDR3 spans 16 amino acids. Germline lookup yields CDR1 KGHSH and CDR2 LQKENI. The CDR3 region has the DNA TGTGCCAGCTCACCCGGGGACAGCACAACTAATGAAAAACTGTTTTTT. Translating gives CASSPGDSTTNEKLFF. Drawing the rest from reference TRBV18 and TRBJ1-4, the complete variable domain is NAGVMQNPRHLVRRRGQEARLRCSPMKGHSHVYWYRQLPEEGLKFMVYLQKENIIDESGMPKERFSAEFPKEGPSILRIQQVVRGDSAAYFCASSPGDSTTNEKLFFGSGTQLSVL.